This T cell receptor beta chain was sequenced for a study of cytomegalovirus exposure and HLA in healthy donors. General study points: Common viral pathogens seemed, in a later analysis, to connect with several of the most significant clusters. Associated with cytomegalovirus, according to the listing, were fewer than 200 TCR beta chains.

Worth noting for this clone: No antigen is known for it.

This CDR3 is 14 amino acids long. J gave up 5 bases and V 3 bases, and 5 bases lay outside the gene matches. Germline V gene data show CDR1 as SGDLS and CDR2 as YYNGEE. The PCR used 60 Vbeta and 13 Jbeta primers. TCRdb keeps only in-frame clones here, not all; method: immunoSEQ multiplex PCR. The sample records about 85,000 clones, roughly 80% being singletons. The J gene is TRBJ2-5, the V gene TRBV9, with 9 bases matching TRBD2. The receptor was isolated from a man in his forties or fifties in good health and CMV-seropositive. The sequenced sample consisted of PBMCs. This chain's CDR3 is CASSASGIGETQYF. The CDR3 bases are TGTGCCAGCAGCGCTAGCGGGATTGGTGAGACCCAGTACTTC.